The clone carrying this T cell receptor beta chain was seen once. Its antigen is not identified. This entry belongs to a study of PD-1 blockade in classical Hodgkin lymphoma. Study details: Patients were given intravenous nivolumab, 3 mg/kg, every 2 weeks. Findings and caveats of the study: With respect to the repertoire differences, their causes, possibly disease activity or prior therapy, remain undefined. At C4D1, TCR diversity had climbed significantly for CD4+ cells, though not for CD8+ cells. Relapsed/refractory patients reportedly had the lowest baseline TCR diversity, below newly diagnosed patients, who were below healthy donors.

The V gene's germline CDR1 is LNHDA and CDR2 SQIVND (reference sequence). The J segment lost 0 bases and the V segment lost 5 bases, leaving 10 bases of the junction unmatched. The CDR3 sequence is 18 residues long. Here immunoSEQ multiplex PCR was the method, and the copy in TCRdb shows in-frame clones only, minus some. Found here are 25,000 or so clones, roughly 88% of them singletons; the top ten hold approximately 23%. Time point indicated: cycle 4 day 1 (C4D1), after 6 weeks of nivolumab. Each patient relapsed following autologous stem cell transplantation, and prior brentuximab vedotin exposure differed.

The chain joins TRBV19 to TRBJ2-3, with TRBD2 matching 11 bases. The sample was peripheral blood mononuclear cells (PBMCs), taken before the fourth cycle of nivolumab. This TCR was sampled from a human donor with classical Hodgkin lymphoma. CDR3 in amino acids: CASSAGTSGVISTDTQYF. The CDR3 bases are TGTGCCAGTAGTGCCGGGACTAGCGGTGTCATAAGCACAGATACGCAGTATTTT. The whole variable domain, filled in from reference TRBV19 and TRBJ2-3, reads DGGITQSPKYLFRKEGQNVTLSCEQNLNHDAMYWYRQDPGQGLRLIYYSQIVNDFQKGDIAEGYSVSREKKESFPLTVTSAQKNPTAFYLCASSAGTSGVISTDTQYFGPGTRLTVL.